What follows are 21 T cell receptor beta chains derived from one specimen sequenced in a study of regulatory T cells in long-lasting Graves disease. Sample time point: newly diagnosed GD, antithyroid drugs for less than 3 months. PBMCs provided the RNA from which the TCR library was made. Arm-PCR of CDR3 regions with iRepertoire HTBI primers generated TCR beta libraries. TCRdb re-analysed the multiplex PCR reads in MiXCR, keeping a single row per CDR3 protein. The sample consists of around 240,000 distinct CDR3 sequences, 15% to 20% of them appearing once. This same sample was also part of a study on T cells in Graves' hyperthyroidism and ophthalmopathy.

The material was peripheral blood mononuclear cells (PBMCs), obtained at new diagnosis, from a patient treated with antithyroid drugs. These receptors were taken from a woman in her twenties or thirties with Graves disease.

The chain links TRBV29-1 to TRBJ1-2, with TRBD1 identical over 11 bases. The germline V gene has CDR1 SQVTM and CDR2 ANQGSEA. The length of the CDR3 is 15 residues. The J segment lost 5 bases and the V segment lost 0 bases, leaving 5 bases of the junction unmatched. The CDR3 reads CSVEDGQGADYGYTF. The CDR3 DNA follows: TGCAGCGTTGAAGACGGACAGGGGGCGGATTATGGCTACACCTTC.

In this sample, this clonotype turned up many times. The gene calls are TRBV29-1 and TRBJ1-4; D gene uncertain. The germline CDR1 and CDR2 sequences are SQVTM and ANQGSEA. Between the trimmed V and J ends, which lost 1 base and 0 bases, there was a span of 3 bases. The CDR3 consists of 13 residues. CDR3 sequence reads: CSVEGATNEKLFF. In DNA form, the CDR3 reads TGCAGCGTTGAAGGTGCAACTAATGAAAAACTGTTTTTT.

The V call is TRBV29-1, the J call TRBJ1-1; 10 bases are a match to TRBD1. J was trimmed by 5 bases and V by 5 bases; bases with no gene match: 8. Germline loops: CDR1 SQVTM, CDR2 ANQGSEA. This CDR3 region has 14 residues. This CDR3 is CSVPTGGAKTEAFF. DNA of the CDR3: TGCAGCGTTCCGACAGGGGGCGCGAAAACTGAAGCTTTCTTT. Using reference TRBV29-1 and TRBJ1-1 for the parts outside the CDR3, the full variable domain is SAVISQKPSRDICQRGTSLTIQCQVDSQVTMMFWYRQQPGQSLTLIATANQGSEATYESGFVIDKFPISRPNLTFSTLTVSNMSPEDSSIYLCSVPTGGAKTEAFFGQGTRLTVV.

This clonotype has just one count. The CDR3, as DNA: TGTGCCAGCACCGCAGGGGCGGGGGGCGGGTACGAGCAGTACTTC. Translating it yields CASTAGAGGGYEQYF. This chain links TRBV25-1 with TRBJ2-7, with 8 nucleotides matching TRBD2. There are 15 residues in the CDR3. Germline-derived CDR1 and CDR2 are MGHDK and SYGVNS. Germline trimming cut 7 bases from V and 4 bases from J; bases unmatched to any gene: 12.

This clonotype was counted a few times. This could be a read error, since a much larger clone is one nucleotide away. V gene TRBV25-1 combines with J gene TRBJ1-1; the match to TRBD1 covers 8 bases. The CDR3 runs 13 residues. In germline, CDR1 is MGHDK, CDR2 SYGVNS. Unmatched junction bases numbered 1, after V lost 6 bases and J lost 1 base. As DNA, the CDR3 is TGTGCCAGCAGGGACAGGGAGAACACTGAAGCTTTCTTT. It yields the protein CASRDRENTEAFF.

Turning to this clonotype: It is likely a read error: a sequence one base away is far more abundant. CDR3 nucleotides: TGTGCCAGCAGTGAAGCGCATACTTCTGCCGAGCAGTACTTC. Its translation is CASSEAHTSAEQYF. The chain employs TRBV12-3 or TRBV12-4 and TRBJ2-7; D remains ambiguous. This CDR3 has 14 residues. The ends were cut back, 5 bases at V and 6 bases at J, with 17 bases in the middle.

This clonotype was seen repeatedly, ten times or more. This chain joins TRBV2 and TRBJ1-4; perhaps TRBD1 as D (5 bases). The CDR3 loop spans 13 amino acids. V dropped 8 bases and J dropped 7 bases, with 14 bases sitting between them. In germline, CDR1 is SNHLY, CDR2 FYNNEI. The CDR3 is CASEEGRAEKLFF. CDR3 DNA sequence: TGTGCCAGCGAAGAAGGCAGGGCTGAAAAACTGTTTTTT. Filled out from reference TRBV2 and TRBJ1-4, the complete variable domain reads EPEVTQTPSHQVTQMGQEVILRCVPISNHLYFYWYRQILGQKVEFLVSFYNNEISEKSEIFDDQFSVERPDGSNFTLKIRSTKLEDSAMYFCASEEGRAEKLFFGSGTQLSVL.

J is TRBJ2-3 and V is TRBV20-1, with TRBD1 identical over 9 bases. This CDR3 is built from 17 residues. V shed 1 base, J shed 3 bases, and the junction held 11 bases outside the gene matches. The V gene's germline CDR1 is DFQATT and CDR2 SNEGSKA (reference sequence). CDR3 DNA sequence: TGCAGTGCTAGAGGCACAGGGGGCGGGGGTGGGACAGATACGCAGTATTTT. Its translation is CSARGTGGGGGTDTQYF.

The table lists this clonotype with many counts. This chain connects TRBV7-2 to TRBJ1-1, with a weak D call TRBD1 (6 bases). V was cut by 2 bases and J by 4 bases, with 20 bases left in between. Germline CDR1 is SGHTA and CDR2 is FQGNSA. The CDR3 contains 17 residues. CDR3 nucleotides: TGTGCCAGCAGCTTATGGGGTTATTCCAGGGGCGGCACTGAAGCTTTCTTT. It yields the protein CASSLWGYSRGGTEAFF.

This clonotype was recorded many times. The CDR3 spells CASSGSPLHF. CDR3 coding DNA: TGTGCCAGCAGTGGTTCACCCCTCCACTTT. The chain uses TRBV2 and TRBJ1-6, with D unresolved. V dropped 4 bases and J dropped 9 bases, with 1 base sitting between them. CDR3 size: 10 residues. The germline V gene has CDR1 SNHLY and CDR2 FYNNEI.

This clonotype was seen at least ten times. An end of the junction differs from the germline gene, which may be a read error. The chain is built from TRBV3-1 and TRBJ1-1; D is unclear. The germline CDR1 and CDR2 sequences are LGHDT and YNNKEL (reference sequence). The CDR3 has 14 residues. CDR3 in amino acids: CASSQWGSNTETFF. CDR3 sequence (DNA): TGTGCCAGCAGCCAATGGGGTTCGAACACTGAAACTTTCTTT.

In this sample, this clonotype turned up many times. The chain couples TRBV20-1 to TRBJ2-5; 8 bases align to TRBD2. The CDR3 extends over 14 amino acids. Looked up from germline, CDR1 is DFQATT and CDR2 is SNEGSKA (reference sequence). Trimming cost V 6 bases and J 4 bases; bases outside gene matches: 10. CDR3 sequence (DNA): TGCAGTGCCCAGCAACAGCGGGGGACAGAGACCCAGTACTTC. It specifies CSAQQQRGTETQYF.

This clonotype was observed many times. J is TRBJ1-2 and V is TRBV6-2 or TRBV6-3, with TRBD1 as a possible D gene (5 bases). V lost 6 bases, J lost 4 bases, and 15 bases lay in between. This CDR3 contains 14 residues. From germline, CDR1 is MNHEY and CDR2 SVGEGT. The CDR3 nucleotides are TGTGCCAGCAGGGGACTCCAGGGTCGCTATGGCTACACCTTC. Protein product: CASRGLQGRYGYTF.

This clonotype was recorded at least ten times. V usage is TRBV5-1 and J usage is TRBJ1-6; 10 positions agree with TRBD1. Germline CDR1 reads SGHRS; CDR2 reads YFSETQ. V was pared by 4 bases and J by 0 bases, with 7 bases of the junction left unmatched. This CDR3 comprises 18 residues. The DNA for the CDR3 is TGCGCCAGCAGCCCCGGGACAGGGGTGAGCTCCTATAATTCACCCCTCCACTTT. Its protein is CASSPGTGVSSYNSPLHF.

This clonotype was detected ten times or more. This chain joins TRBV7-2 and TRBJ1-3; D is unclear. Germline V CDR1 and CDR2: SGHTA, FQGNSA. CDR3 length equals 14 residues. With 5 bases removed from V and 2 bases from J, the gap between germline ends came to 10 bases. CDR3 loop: CASSPGGPGNTIYF. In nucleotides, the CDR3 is TGTGCCAGCAGCCCCGGCGGGCCTGGAAACACCATATATTTT.

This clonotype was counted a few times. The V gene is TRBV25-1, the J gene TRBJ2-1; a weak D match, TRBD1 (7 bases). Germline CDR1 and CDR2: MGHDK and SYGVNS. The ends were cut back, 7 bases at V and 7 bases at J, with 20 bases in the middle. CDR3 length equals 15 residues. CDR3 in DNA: TGTGCCAGCACCCTAACAGGGGACTCCCGAAATGAGCAGTTCTTC. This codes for CASTLTGDSRNEQFF.

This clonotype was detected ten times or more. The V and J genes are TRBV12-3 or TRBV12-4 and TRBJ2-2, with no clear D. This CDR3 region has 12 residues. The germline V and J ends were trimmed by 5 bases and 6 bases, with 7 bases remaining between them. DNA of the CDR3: TGTGCCAGCAGTATGGCGTCCGGGGAGCTGTTTTTT. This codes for CASSMASGELFF.

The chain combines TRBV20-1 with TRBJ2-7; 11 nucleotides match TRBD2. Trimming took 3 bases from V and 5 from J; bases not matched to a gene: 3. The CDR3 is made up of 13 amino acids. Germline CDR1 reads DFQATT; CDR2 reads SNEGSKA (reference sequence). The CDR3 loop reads CSASTSGGHEQYF. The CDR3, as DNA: TGCAGTGCTAGTACTAGCGGGGGCCACGAGCAGTACTTC.

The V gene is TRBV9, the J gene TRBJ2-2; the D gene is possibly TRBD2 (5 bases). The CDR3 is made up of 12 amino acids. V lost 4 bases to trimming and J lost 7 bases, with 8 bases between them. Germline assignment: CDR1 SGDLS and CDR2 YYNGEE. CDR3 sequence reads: CASSPGDGELFF. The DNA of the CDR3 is TGTGCCAGCAGCCCCGGGGACGGGGAGCTGTTTTTT. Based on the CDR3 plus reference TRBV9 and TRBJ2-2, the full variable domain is DSGVTQTPKHLITATGQRVTLRCSPRSGDLSVYWYQQSLDQGLQFLIQYYNGEERAKGNILERFSAQQFPDLHSELNLSSLELGDSALYFCASSPGDGELFFGEGSRLTVL.

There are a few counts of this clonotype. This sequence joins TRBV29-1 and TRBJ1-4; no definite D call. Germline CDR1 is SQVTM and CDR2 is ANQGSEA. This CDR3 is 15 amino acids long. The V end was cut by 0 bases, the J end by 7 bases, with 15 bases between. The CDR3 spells CSVEDKGRWGEKLFF. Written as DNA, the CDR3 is TGCAGCGTTGAAGATAAAGGGCGGTGGGGTGAAAAACTGTTTTTT. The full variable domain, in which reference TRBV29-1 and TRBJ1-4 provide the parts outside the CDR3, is SAVISQKPSRDICQRGTSLTIQCQVDSQVTMMFWYRQQPGQSLTLIATANQGSEATYESGFVIDKFPISRPNLTFSTLTVSNMSPEDSSIYLCSVEDKGRWGEKLFFGSGTQLSVL.

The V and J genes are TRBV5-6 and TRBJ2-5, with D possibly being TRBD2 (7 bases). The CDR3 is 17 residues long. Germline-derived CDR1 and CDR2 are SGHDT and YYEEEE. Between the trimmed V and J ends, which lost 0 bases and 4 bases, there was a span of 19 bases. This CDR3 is CASSLARWGGSGETQYF. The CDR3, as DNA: TGTGCCAGCAGCTTGGCCCGGTGGGGGGGCTCGGGAGAGACCCAGTACTTC.